The T cell receptor (beta chain) described here comes from a study of blood T cell repertoires in COVID-19. The data were produced by immunoSEQ multiplex PCR, yet TCRdb's version contains in-frame clones alone and is incomplete. The table shows 270,000 or so clones, with just over 85% occurring only once. V gave up 5 bases and J gave up 4 bases; unmatched junction bases: 4. The CDR3 sequence is 14 residues long. The germline CDR1 and CDR2 sequences are GTSNPN and SVGIG (reference sequence). The genes are TRBV30 and TRBJ2-2; 10 nucleotides align to TRBD1. This sequence originates from a young woman with active or convalescent COVID-19. Sequencing was carried out using peripheral blood. The chain's CDR3 is CAWRQGASTGELFF. DNA of the CDR3: TGTGCCTGGCGACAGGGGGCGAGCACCGGGGAGCTGTTTTTT.